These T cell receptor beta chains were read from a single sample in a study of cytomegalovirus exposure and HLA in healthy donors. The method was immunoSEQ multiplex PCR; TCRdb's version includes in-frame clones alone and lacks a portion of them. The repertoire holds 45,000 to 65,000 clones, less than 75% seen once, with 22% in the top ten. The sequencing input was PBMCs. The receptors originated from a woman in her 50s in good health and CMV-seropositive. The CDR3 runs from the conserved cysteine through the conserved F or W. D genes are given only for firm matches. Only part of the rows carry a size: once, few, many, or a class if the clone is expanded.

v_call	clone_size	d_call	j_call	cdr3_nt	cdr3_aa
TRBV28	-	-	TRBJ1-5	TGTGCCAGCAGTTCTCAGACACCCAATCAGCCCCAGCATTTT	CASSSQTPNQPQHF
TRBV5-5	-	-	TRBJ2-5	TGTGCCAGCAGGGTCCGTCAAACAGGGGTGAGCGGGAGTGGGGAGACCCAGTACTTC	CASRVRQTGVSGSGETQYF
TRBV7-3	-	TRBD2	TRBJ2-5	TGTGCCAGCAGCTCAGGACTAGCGTTGGTGGAGACCCAGTACTTC	CASSSGLALVETQYF
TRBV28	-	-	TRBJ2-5	TGTGCCAGCAGCTCGGGGGTTGAGACCCAGTACTTC	CASSSGVETQYF
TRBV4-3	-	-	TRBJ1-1	TGCGCCAGCAGCGTAGGTCGGGGGAACACTGAAGCTTTCTTT	CASSVGRGNTEAFF
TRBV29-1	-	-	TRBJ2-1	TGCAGCGTTGAAGATAGGCGGTCTAGGAATGAGCAGTTCTTC	CSVEDRRSRNEQFF
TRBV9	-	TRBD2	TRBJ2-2	TGTGCCAGCAGCCCTCGGCTGGCGGGGGTGAACACCGGGGAGCTGTTTTTT	CASSPRLAGVNTGELFF
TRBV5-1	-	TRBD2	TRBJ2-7	TGCGCCAGCAGCCAAGGGACTATCTTTAACGAGCAGTACTTC	CASSQGTIFNEQYF
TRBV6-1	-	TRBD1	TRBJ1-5	TGTGCCAGCAGTGAAGCGCTGACAGGGGCTCAGCCCCAGCATTTT	CASSEALTGAQPQHF
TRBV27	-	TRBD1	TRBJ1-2	TGTGCCAGCAGGGACAGGGCCTATGGCTACACCTTC	CASRDRAYGYTF
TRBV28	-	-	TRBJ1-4	TGTGCCAGCAGGCAACTGAGGGCTGGTTTGGGTGAAAAACTGTTTTTT	CASRQLRAGLGEKLFF
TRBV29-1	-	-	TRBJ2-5	TGCAGCGTTGGGGGGCCGAAAGAGACCCAGTACTTC	CSVGGPKETQYF
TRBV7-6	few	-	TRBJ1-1	TGTGCCAGCAGCTTAGGTACCGCTTCGGGATACACTGAAGCTTTCTTT	CASSLGTASGYTEAFF
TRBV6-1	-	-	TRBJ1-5	TGTGCCAGCAGACAGGGATACAACAATCAGCCCCAGCATTTT	CASRQGYNNQPQHF
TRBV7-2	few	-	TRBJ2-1	TGTGCCAGCAGTGGGGCGGGATACAATGAGCAGTTCTTC	CASSGAGYNEQFF
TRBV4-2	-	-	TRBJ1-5	TGTGCCAGCAGCGACGAGAGAGGCAATAGCAATCAGCCCCAGCATTTT	CASSDERGNSNQPQHF
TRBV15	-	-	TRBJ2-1	TGTGCCACCAGCAGAGAAAGTGTGGGCCGGTCCTACAATGAGCAGTTCTTC	CATSRESVGRSYNEQFF
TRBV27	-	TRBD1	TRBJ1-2	TGTGCCAGCAGTTTTAGGACAGGGGTAAACTATGGCTACACCTTC	CASSFRTGVNYGYTF